Shown below are 7 T cell receptor beta chains from a single sample sequenced in a study of blood T cell repertoires in COVID-19. TCRdb's table, derived via immunoSEQ multiplex PCR, lists solely in-frame clones and lacks some. The table shows about 51,000 clones, with approximately 86% occurring only once. Sequenced sample: peripheral blood. The receptors originated from a man in his 60s with acute or convalescent COVID-19.

This chain connects TRBV28 to TRBJ2-2; 7 nucleotides match TRBD1. There are 15 residues in the CDR3. The V gene's germline CDR1 is MDHEN and CDR2 SYDVKM. The V gene end was trimmed by 7 bases and the J gene end by 5 bases; junction bases not matched to a gene: 10. The CDR3 DNA reads TGTGCCAGCAAAACCGGGACAGTGGGGACCGGGGAGCTGTTTTTT. Protein product: CASKTGTVGTGELFF. Together with reference TRBV28 and TRBJ2-2, the CDR3 gives the full variable domain: DVKVTQSSRYLVKRTGEKVFLECVQDMDHENMFWYRQDPGLGLRLIYFSYDVKMKEKGDIPEGYSVSREKKERFSLILESASTNQTSMYLCASKTGTVGTGELFFGEGSRLTVL.

The J gene is TRBJ1-1, the V gene TRBV5-4; D is possibly TRBD1 (5 bases). V lost 4 bases and J 0 bases, leaving 10 bases between the germline ends. The CDR3 totals 14 residues. In germline, CDR1 is SGHNT, CDR2 YYREEE (reference sequence). The CDR3 reads CASSATDMNTEAFF. As DNA, the CDR3 is TGTGCCAGCAGCGCGACAGACATGAACACTGAAGCTTTCTTT.

The gene calls are TRBV12-3 or TRBV12-4 and TRBJ1-2; D is undetermined. The CDR3 is 13 residues long. V lost 9 bases, J lost 0 bases, and 11 bases lay in between. The CDR3 reads CASCLVPNYGYTF. The CDR3 DNA follows: TGTGCCAGTTGTCTTGTCCCTAACTATGGCTACACCTTC.

The chain recombines TRBV2 with TRBJ2-1, with D possibly being TRBD1 (5 bases). The CDR3 consists of 15 residues. Between the trimmed V and J ends, which lost 6 bases and 0 bases, there was a span of 12 bases. Per the germline V gene, CDR1 is SNHLY and CDR2 is FYNNEI. The CDR3 DNA is TGTGCCAGCAGACCCCCAGGGTACTCCTACAATGAGCAGTTCTTC. As protein: CASRPPGYSYNEQFF.

This clone was counted once. The chain links TRBV24-1 to TRBJ2-5, with no clear D. Germline V gives CDR1 KGHDR, CDR2 SFDVKD. V lost 4 bases to trimming and J lost 0 bases, with 5 bases between them. This CDR3 has 13 residues. CDR3 bases: TGTGCCACCAGTGAGAGCAACCAAGAGACCCAGTACTTC. This translates into CATSESNQETQYF.

This clone was picked up one time. The chain employs TRBV10-3 and TRBJ1-3, with TRBD1 matching 8 bases. The CDR3 length is 16 residues. Per germline, CDR1 ENHRY and CDR2 SYGVKD. The junction had 6 bases not matched to a gene; V was cut back by 5 bases and J by 0 bases. The CDR3 DNA sequence: TGTGCCATCAGTCCGGGACAGGAGATCTCTGGAAACACCATATATTTT. Amino acids: CAISPGQEISGNTIYF.

The chain couples TRBV4-2 to TRBJ2-1; 7 positions agree with TRBD2. The trim removed 0 bases at V and 3 bases at J, leaving 8 bases unmatched. CDR3 length equals 17 residues. The germline CDR1 and CDR2 sequences are LGHNA and YNFKEQ. For the CDR3, the DNA is TGTGCCAGCAGCCAAGATCTCTTGCGGGGGAGCTACAATGAGCAGTTCTTC. Translated: CASSQDLLRGSYNEQFF.